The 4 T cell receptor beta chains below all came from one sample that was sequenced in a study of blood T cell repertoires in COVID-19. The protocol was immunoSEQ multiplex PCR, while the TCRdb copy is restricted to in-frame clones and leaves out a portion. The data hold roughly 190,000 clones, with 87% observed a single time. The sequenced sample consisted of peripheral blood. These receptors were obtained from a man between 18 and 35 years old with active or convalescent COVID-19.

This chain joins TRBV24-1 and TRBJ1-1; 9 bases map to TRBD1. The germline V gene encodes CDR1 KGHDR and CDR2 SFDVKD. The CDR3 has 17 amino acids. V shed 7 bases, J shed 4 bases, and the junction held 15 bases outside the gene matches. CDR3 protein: CATSRDPGQGGVTEAFF. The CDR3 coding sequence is TGTGCCACCAGCCGTGATCCGGGACAGGGAGGGGTCACTGAAGCTTTCTTT.

The CDR3 DNA is TGTGCCAGCAGGGAACAGGGGACTGGAAACACCATATATTTT. It specifies CASREQGTGNTIYF. The V and J genes are TRBV14 and TRBJ1-3, with 7 bases aligning to TRBD1. The CDR3 totals 14 residues. Germline assignment: CDR1 SGHDN and CDR2 FVKESK. The junction had 4 bases not matched to a gene; V was cut back by 6 bases and J by 2 bases.

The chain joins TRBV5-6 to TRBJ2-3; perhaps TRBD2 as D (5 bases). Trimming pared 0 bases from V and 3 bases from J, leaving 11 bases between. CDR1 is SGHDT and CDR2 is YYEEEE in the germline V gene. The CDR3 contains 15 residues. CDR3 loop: CASSLGTGETDTQYF. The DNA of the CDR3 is TGTGCCAGCAGCTTGGGTACCGGGGAGACAGATACGCAGTATTTT.

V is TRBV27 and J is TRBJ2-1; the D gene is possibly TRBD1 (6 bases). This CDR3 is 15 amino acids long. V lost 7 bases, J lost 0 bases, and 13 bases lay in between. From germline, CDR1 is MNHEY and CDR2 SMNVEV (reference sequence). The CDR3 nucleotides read TGTGCCAGCAAACTTAGGGGGAGCTCCTACAATGAGCAGTTCTTC. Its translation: CASKLRGSSYNEQFF.